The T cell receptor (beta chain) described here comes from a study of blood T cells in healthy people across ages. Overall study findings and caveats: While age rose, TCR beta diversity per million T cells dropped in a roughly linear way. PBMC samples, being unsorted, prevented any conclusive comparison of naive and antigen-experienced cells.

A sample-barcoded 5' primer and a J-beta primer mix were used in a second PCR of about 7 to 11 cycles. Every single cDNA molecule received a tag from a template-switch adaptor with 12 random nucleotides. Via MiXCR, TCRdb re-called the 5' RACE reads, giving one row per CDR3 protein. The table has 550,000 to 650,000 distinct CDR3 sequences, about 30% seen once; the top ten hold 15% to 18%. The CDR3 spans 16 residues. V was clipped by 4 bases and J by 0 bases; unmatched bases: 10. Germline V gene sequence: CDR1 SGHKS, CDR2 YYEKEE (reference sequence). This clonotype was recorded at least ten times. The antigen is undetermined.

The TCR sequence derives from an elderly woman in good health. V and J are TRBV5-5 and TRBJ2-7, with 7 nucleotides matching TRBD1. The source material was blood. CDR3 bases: TGTGCCAGCAGCCCCTTCGGCAGGGGGAGCTCCTACGAGCAGTACTTC. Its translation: CASSPFGRGSSYEQYF.